This T cell receptor beta chain was sequenced in a study of T cell responses to AZD1222 COVID-19 vaccine. Study-wide results and limits: Per reports, nearly half of all spike-specific TCRs target regions that are unmutated in variants. Baseline testing showed seropositivity in only six AZD1222 recipients. It was only after the peak T cell response that any repertoires were sampled. Spike-specific TCR repertoires showed rising breadth and depth after two AZD1222 doses.

Sequencing used immunoSEQ multiplex PCR; TCRdb keeps in-frame clones, though not all of them. There are approximately 150,000 clones in the sample; about 92% occur only once, and roughly 6% lies in the top ten. The germline V and J ends were trimmed by 9 bases and 2 bases, with 12 bases remaining between them. The CDR3 runs to 13 residues. From germline, CDR1 is KGHDR and CDR2 SFDVKD. A remark on this clone: Its target is not known.

The TCR sequence derives from an adult who received the AZD1222 COVID-19 vaccine. The sequenced sample was peripheral blood, obtained 28 days after the second AZD1222 dose. The chain couples TRBV24-1 to TRBJ1-2, with a possible D match to TRBD1 (5 bases). The CDR3 protein is CATGQAGNYGYTF. Written as DNA, the CDR3 is TGTGCCACCGGTCAGGCAGGGAACTATGGCTACACCTTC.